Following are 31 T cell receptor beta chains from one sample sequenced in a study of breast tumors, draining lymph nodes, adjacent tissues. A single record per CDR3 protein comes from TCRdb applying MiXCR to the multiplex PCR reads. The data contain 60,000 to 65,000 distinct CDR3 sequences, around 60% of them singletons. The specimen was breast tumor tissue. All receptors derive from a female donor with breast cancer. Some clones in this sample may be carry-over from other donors' samples.

The V gene is TRBV20-1, the J gene TRBJ2-2; D gene unclear. Germline values: CDR1 DFQATT, CDR2 SNEGSKA (reference sequence). The V and J ends lost 4 bases and 6 bases respectively, with 3 bases between them. The CDR3 totals 10 residues. CDR3 nucleotides: TGCAGTGCTAAATCCGGGGAGCTGTTTTTT. Its translation: CSAKSGELFF.

The chain combines TRBV20-1 with TRBJ1-6; no firm D call. Trimming removed 0 bases from V and 3 bases from J, with 12 bases in between. The CDR3 consists of 16 residues. Germline V gene sequence: CDR1 DFQATT, CDR2 SNEGSKA (reference sequence). Written as DNA, the CDR3 is TGCAGTGCTAGAGATCGGCGACTGAACTATAATTCACCCCTCCACTTT. Encoded protein: CSARDRRLNYNSPLHF.

The sample holds a few counts of this clonotype. The chain has TRBV7-9 and TRBJ1-4; D is perhaps TRBD1 (5 bases). The CDR3 extends over 15 amino acids. V dropped 5 bases and J dropped 8 bases, with 18 bases sitting between them. The V gene's germline CDR1 is SEHNR and CDR2 FQNEAQ (reference sequence). CDR3 protein: CASSPPRGWDEKLFF. The CDR3 nucleotides read TGTGCCAGCAGCCCTCCGCGGGGGTGGGACGAAAAACTGTTTTTT.

The J gene is TRBJ2-7, the V gene TRBV18, with 12 positions matching TRBD2. The CDR3 covers 14 residues. V shed 3 bases and J 4 bases; nucleotides not matched to a gene: 1. Germline V gives CDR1 KGHSH, CDR2 LQKENI. In nucleotides, the CDR3 is TGTGCCAGCTCACCCCTAGCGGGAGGGTACGAGCAGTACTTC. Its protein product is CASSPLAGGYEQYF.

In its sample, this clonotype was seen many times. This chain uses TRBV6-1 with TRBJ2-7; D may correspond to TRBD1 or TRBD2 (6 bases each). The CDR3 has 13 amino acids. CDR1 is MNHNS and CDR2 is SASEGT in the germline V gene. Trimming took off 10 bases at V and 0 bases at J, with 13 bases between the two ends. DNA of the CDR3: TGTGCCACCAGGCGGGACACCTCCTACGAGCAGTACTTC. This gives the protein CATRRDTSYEQYF.

This clonotype was detected only once. V gene TRBV7-9 combines with J gene TRBJ2-5; tentatively, D is TRBD1 or TRBD2 (7 bases each). This CDR3 contains 16 residues. CDR1 and CDR2 (germline): SEHNR, FQNEAQ (reference sequence). V shed 1 base and J shed 4 bases, with 16 bases lying between them. The CDR3 loop reads CASSLEWGGDRETQYF. The CDR3 region has the DNA TGTGCCAGCAGCTTAGAGTGGGGGGGGGACAGAGAGACCCAGTACTTC.

This clonotype was seen ten or more times. The rearrangement uses TRBV28 and TRBJ2-1, with 10 bases aligning to TRBD2. The junction had 10 bases not matched to a gene; V was cut back by 11 bases and J by 6 bases. The germline V gene has CDR1 MDHEN and CDR2 SYDVKM. CDR3 length: 14 residues. The CDR3, as DNA: TGTGCCGCCCAAGCGGGAGGGTTTGGCAATGAGCAGTTCTTC. Amino acid sequence: CAAQAGGFGNEQFF.

This rearrangement joins TRBV20-1 to TRBJ1-4; a possible D gene is TRBD1 (5 bases). From germline, CDR1 is DFQATT and CDR2 SNEGSKA (reference sequence). Trimming cost V 4 bases and J 3 bases, with 12 bases left between them. The CDR3 totals 14 residues. The CDR3 protein is CSAKRRVANEKLFF. CDR3 nucleotides: TGCAGTGCTAAACGCAGGGTTGCTAATGAAAAACTGTTTTTT.

The V and J genes are TRBV15 and TRBJ2-5; no firm D call. The CDR3 loop spans 14 amino acids. V was cut by 2 bases and J by 5 bases, with 12 bases left in between. CDR1 is LNHNV and CDR2 is YYDKDF in the germline V gene (reference sequence). The CDR3 sequence is CATSRRRFGETQYF. The CDR3, as DNA: TGTGCCACCAGCAGAAGGCGGTTCGGGGAGACCCAGTACTTC. The full variable domain, its missing parts supplied by reference TRBV15 and TRBJ2-5, is DAMVIQNPRYQVTQFGKPVTLSCSQTLNHNVMYWYQQKSSQAPKLLFHYYDKDFNNEADTPDNFQSRRPNTSFCFLDIRSPGLGDTAMYLCATSRRRFGETQYFGPGTRLLVL.

This clonotype appeared a few times. The V and J genes are TRBV24-1 and TRBJ2-7, with D hard to call. Trimming left V 12 bases short and J 3 bases short, with 8 bases between. CDR3 length equals 10 residues. Per the germline V gene, CDR1 is KGHDR and CDR2 is SFDVKD. The CDR3 sequence: CAPGSYEQYF. The CDR3 DNA reads as TGTGCCCCGGGCAGCTACGAGCAGTACTTC.

The chain has TRBV7-9 and TRBJ2-7, with TRBD1 matching 8 bases. This CDR3 has 15 amino acids. With V trimmed by 5 bases and J by 3 bases, 9 bases remained unmatched. CDR1 is SEHNR, CDR2 FQNEAQ, per germline (reference sequence). Written as DNA, the CDR3 is TGTGCCAGCAGCCAGACAGGGGTACCCTTCTACGAGCAGTACTTC. It translates to CASSQTGVPFYEQYF.

A few counts support this clonotype. V usage is TRBV6-5 and J usage is TRBJ1-1; D gene unclear. CDR3 length equals 13 residues. Germline values: CDR1 MNHEY, CDR2 SVGAGI. Trimming removed 5 bases at V and 0 bases at J, with 7 bases between. CDR3 nucleotide sequence: TGTGCCAGCAGTAGGGCGCTGAACACTGAAGCTTTCTTT. Translating gives CASSRALNTEAFF.

On this clonotype itself: Compared with germline, one end of the junction differs, possibly owing to a read error. The chain employs TRBV6-1 and TRBJ1-6; D is undetermined. Germline V gene sequence: CDR1 MNHNS, CDR2 SASEGT. This CDR3 has 14 amino acids. The CDR3 is CASRASGSNSPLHF. The CDR3 DNA follows: TGTGCTAGCAGAGCTAGCGGCAGTAATTCACCCCTCCACTTT.

At least ten counts were recorded for this clonotype. This chain connects TRBV30 to TRBJ2-7; TRBD2 aligns across 11 bases. Germline CDR1 GTSNPN, CDR2 SVGIG (reference sequence). The CDR3 is made up of 15 amino acids. J was trimmed by 3 bases and V by 2 bases; bases with no gene match: 6. The CDR3 here is CAWSIRLAGHYEQYF. The CDR3 nucleotides read TGTGCCTGGAGTATCAGACTAGCGGGGCACTACGAGCAGTACTTC.

The rearrangement uses TRBV29-1 and TRBJ2-3; 7 bases map to TRBD1. The CDR3 runs to 13 residues. V was clipped by 3 bases and J by 3 bases; unmatched bases: 3. The germline V gene has CDR1 SQVTM and CDR2 ANQGSEA. CDR3 sequence (DNA): TGCAGCGTTGATGGGACAGTGACAGATACGCAGTATTTT. It encodes CSVDGTVTDTQYF.

This clonotype occurred many times. V and J are TRBV30 and TRBJ1-3; D is perhaps TRBD1 (5 bases). This CDR3 comprises 15 residues. Trimming cost V 3 bases and J 0 bases, with 12 bases left between them. CDR1 and CDR2 (germline): GTSNPN, SVGIG (reference sequence). CDR3 bases: TGTGCCTGGAGCTCCACCGGGACCTCTGGAAACACCATATATTTT. Its translation: CAWSSTGTSGNTIYF. The full variable domain, its missing parts supplied by reference TRBV30 and TRBJ1-3, is SQTIHQWPATLVQPVGSPLSLECTVEGTSNPNLYWYRQAAGRGLQLLFYSVGIGQISSEVPQNLSASRPQDRQFILSSKKLLLSDSGFYLCAWSSTGTSGNTIYFGEGSWLTVV.

Details on this clonotype: No conserved phenylalanine or tryptophan ends this CDR3, so it is likely a read error. The V call is TRBV7-2, the J call TRBJ2-1, with D possibly TRBD2 on 6 matching bases. Germline V CDR1 and CDR2: SGHTA, FQGNSA. This CDR3 region has 14 residues. V gave up 4 bases and J gave up 2 bases, with 9 bases separating them. The CDR3 region is CASSSGLTYNEQFL. The CDR3 DNA reads as TGTGCCAGCAGCTCGGGACTGACCTACAATGAGCAGTTCCTC.

This chain links TRBV25-1 with TRBJ1-1; 8 bases align to TRBD1. The CDR3 has 16 amino acids. Germline V gene data show CDR1 as MGHDK and CDR2 as SYGVNS. Germline trimming cut 7 bases from V and 0 bases from J; bases unmatched to any gene: 10. The CDR3 here is CASTPDRVGVNTEAFF. The CDR3 DNA reads as TGTGCCAGCACCCCGGACAGGGTAGGAGTGAACACTGAAGCTTTCTTT.

This chain uses TRBV5-1 with TRBJ1-4, with TRBD1 matching 8 bases. The germline V gene has CDR1 SGHRS and CDR2 YFSETQ. V shed 4 bases and J 0 bases; nucleotides not matched to a gene: 5. This CDR3 has 16 residues. CDR3 protein: CASSVDRVSTNEKLFF. In nucleotides, the CDR3 is TGCGCCAGCAGCGTGGACAGGGTTTCAACTAATGAAAAACTGTTTTTT.

The chain uses TRBV7-2 and TRBJ1-2; the match to TRBD1 covers 9 bases. Looked up from germline, CDR1 is SGHTA and CDR2 is FQGNSA. The CDR3 sequence is 15 residues long. The V segment lost 1 base and the J segment 7 bases; nucleotides outside the gene matches: 7. The CDR3 nucleotides read TGTGCCAGCAGCTTAGGTGGGACAGGGTTAGTTGGCTACACCTTC. Translated, it gives CASSLGGTGLVGYTF.

On this clonotype itself: The DNA is left out, because the CDR3 cannot be placed on it with certainty; the CDR3 is given as TCRdb lists it. This chain joins TRBV7-9 and TRBJ1-5; the DNA was not compared with TRBD1, the D call given in the table. Germline CDR1 reads SEHNR; CDR2 reads FQNEAQ (reference sequence). The CDR3 length equals 21 residues, ends included. The CDR3 loop reads CASSFYICSAPQGSSNQPQHF.

This clonotype qualifies as medium-sized. The V and J genes are TRBV2 and TRBJ1-2; weak D call: TRBD1 (6 bases). Germline V gene lookup returns CDR1 SNHLY and CDR2 FYNNEI. The CDR3 covers 11 residues. The V and J ends lost 6 bases and 4 bases respectively, with 6 bases between them. The CDR3 nucleotides are TGTGCCAGCAGGGGGGCCTATGGCTACACCTTC. This sequence encodes CASRGAYGYTF.

V gene TRBV6-5 combines with J gene TRBJ1-2; 8 bases agree with TRBD1. The length of the CDR3 is 13 residues. Trimming removed 4 bases from V and 8 bases from J; junction bases left unmatched: 6. Germline V lookup: CDR1 MNHEY, CDR2 SVGAGI. The CDR3 DNA reads TGTGCCAGCAGTTCAGGGGGCGCGGGCGGCTACACCTTC. Residues: CASSSGGAGGYTF.

The chain joins TRBV7-9 to TRBJ1-2; D is unresolved. Trimming took 2 bases from V and 4 from J, leaving 11 bases between them. The CDR3 spans 14 residues. Per germline, CDR1 SEHNR and CDR2 FQNEAQ (reference sequence). The DNA of the CDR3 is TGTGCCAGCAGCTTAAAGGCAGAAACCTATGGCTACACCTTC. Protein product: CASSLKAETYGYTF.

The V call is TRBV11-3, the J call TRBJ2-2; TRBD1 agrees at 8 bases. The germline CDR1 and CDR2 sequences are SGHNT and YENEEA. V lost 3 bases, J lost 6 bases, and 6 bases stayed unmatched. This CDR3 is built from 15 residues. CDR3 protein: CASSFSGGFPGELFF. DNA for the CDR3: TGTGCCAGCAGCTTCTCAGGGGGCTTCCCCGGGGAGCTGTTTTTT.

With regard to this clonotype: A junction end diverges from the germline sequence, so it may reflect a read error. J is TRBJ2-3 and V is TRBV24-1; D unclear. The CDR3 totals 13 residues. Germline loops: CDR1 KGHDR, CDR2 SFDVKD. The CDR3 coding sequence is TGTACCACCAGTGATAGGAACACAGATACGCAGTACTTT. Its protein product is CTTSDRNTDTQYF.

The count of this clonotype is one. The rearrangement uses TRBV11-3 and TRBJ1-4, with TRBD1 identical over 7 bases. Trimming removed 2 bases from V and 4 bases from J; junction bases left unmatched: 4. CDR3 size: 15 residues. Germline V gene sequence: CDR1 SGHNT, CDR2 YENEEA. CDR3 sequence: CASSLFTGVNEKLFF. CDR3 nucleotides: TGTGCCAGCAGCTTATTTACAGGGGTTAATGAAAAACTGTTTTTT.

The CDR3 sequence: CSAPGLAGHYNEQFF. Written as DNA, the CDR3 is TGCAGTGCTCCGGGACTAGCGGGACACTACAATGAGCAGTTCTTC. The genes are TRBV20-1 and TRBJ2-1, with TRBD2 identical over 13 bases. V dropped 5 bases and J dropped 3; count of bases not matched to a gene: 4. Germline V gene sequence: CDR1 DFQATT, CDR2 SNEGSKA (reference sequence). The CDR3 spans 15 residues.

The rearrangement joins TRBV6-6 to TRBJ1-6; D is perhaps TRBD1 (5 bases). Germline values: CDR1 MNHNY, CDR2 SVGAGI (reference sequence). The V gene lost 6 bases and the J gene lost 7 bases, with 13 bases spanning the gap. CDR3 length: 14 amino acids. The CDR3 loop reads CASRGGFGNSPLHF. DNA for the CDR3: TGTGCCAGCAGGGGGGGGTTTGGCAATTCACCCCTCCACTTT.

With respect to this clonotype: This clone may be a read error of a much larger clone one base away. The chain uses TRBV30 and TRBJ1-1; D might be TRBD1 (5 bases). CDR3 size: 15 residues. Germline loops: CDR1 GTSNPN, CDR2 SVGIG (reference sequence). With 0 bases removed from V and 4 bases from J, the gap between germline ends came to 15 bases. Here the CDR3 reads CAWSVLFFGGTEAFF. CDR3 coding DNA: TGTGCCTGGAGTGTACTCTTCTTTGGGGGCACTGAAGCTTTCTTT.

V is TRBV7-9 and J is TRBJ2-5; D possibly corresponds to TRBD2 (6 bases). V lost 2 bases and J lost 4, with 11 bases in between. Germline lookup yields CDR1 SEHNR and CDR2 FQNEAQ (reference sequence). The CDR3 runs to 14 residues. Written as DNA, the CDR3 is TGTGCCAGCAGCTTACTTTTGGGGGGAGAGACCCAGTACTTC. It is translated as CASSLLLGGETQYF.